The 5 T cell receptor beta chains reported below all come from one sample, sequenced in a study of blood T cell repertoires in COVID-19. The table came from immunoSEQ multiplex PCR; TCRdb's copy has only in-frame clones and leaves some out. The sample includes around 140,000 clones, 88% of them seen just once. The sequenced material came from peripheral blood. Every receptor here comes from a man aged 50-60 years with acute or convalescent COVID-19.

This clone has a single count. This sequence joins TRBV4-2 and TRBJ2-2; possibly TRBD2 for D (7 bases). The CDR3 has 14 residues. CDR1 and CDR2 from the germline V gene are LGHNA and YNFKEQ. Trimming left V 1 base short and J 7 bases short, with 10 bases between. CDR3 nucleotides: TGTGCCAGCAGCCAAGTGGGAGGGGGCGGGGAGCTGTTTTTT. Translating gives CASSQVGGGGELFF.

This chain's CDR3 is CASSSPSGTGGSYGYTF. The CDR3 DNA follows: TGTGCCAGCAGTTCACCGTCCGGGACAGGGGGCTCCTATGGCTACACCTTC. The rearrangement joins TRBV27 to TRBJ1-2; 12 nucleotides agree with TRBD1. CDR1 MNHEY and CDR2 SMNVEV come from the germline V gene (reference sequence). V shed 4 bases and J 4 bases; nucleotides not matched to a gene: 10. The CDR3 totals 17 residues.

This clone has a single count. The chain is built from TRBV20-1 and TRBJ1-2, with a tentative D call TRBD1 (5 bases). The V end lost 3 bases, the J end lost 1 base, and 12 bases lay between the germline ends. The germline V gene encodes CDR1 DFQATT and CDR2 SNEGSKA (reference sequence). The CDR3 runs to 14 residues. CDR3 residues: CSASVGAYNYGYTF. The CDR3 nucleotides are TGCAGTGCTAGTGTTGGGGCGTATAACTATGGCTACACCTTC.

This chain connects TRBV6-5 to TRBJ1-2, with D possibly matching TRBD1 (6 bases). Trimming pared 2 bases from V and 8 bases from J, leaving 12 bases between. The CDR3 is 13 amino acids. Germline-derived CDR1 and CDR2 are MNHEY and SVGAGI. As DNA, the CDR3 is TGTGCCAGCAGTTACGAACAGGGCGGGGGCTACACCTTC. Translation gives CASSYEQGGGYTF.

The chain couples TRBV2 to TRBJ2-7; 10 positions match TRBD1. This CDR3 region has 14 residues. V was pared by 5 bases and J by 3 bases, with 4 bases of the junction left unmatched. Germline V gives CDR1 SNHLY, CDR2 FYNNEI. The CDR3 DNA sequence: TGTGCCAGCAGTAAGCGGACAGGGGGCTACGAGCAGTACTTC. Protein sequence: CASSKRTGGYEQYF.